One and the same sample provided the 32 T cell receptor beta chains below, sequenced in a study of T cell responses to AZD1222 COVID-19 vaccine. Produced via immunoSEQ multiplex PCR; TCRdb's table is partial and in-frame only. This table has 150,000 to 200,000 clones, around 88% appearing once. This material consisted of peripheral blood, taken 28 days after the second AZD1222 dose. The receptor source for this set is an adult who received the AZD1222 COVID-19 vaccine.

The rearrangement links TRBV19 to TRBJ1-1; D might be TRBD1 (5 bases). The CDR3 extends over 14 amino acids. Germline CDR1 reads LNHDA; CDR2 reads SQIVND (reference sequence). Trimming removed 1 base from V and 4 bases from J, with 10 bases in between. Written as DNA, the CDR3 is TGTGCCAGTAGTATAGGGCGGGGGACCACTGAAGCTTTCTTT. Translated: CASSIGRGTTEAFF.

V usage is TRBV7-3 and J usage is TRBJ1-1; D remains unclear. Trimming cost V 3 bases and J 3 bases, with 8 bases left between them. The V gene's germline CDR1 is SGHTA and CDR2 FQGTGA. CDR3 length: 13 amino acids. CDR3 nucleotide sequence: TGTGCCAGCAGCTTGGGCCCTGACACTGAAGCTTTCTTT. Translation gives CASSLGPDTEAFF.

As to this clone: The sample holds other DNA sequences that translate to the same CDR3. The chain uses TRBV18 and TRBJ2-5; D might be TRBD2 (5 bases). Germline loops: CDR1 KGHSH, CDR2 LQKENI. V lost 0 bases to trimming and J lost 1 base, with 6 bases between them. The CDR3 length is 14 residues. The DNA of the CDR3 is TGTGCCAGCTCACCACCTACTAGCCAAGAGACCCAGTACTTC. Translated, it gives CASSPPTSQETQYF.

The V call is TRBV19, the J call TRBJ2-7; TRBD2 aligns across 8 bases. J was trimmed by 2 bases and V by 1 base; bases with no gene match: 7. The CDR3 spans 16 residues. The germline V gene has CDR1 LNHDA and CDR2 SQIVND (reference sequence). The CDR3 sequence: CASSIASGGITYEQYF. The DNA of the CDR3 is TGTGCCAGTAGTATAGCTTCGGGAGGGATTACCTACGAGCAGTACTTC. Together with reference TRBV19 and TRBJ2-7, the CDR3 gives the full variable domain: DGGITQSPKYLFRKEGQNVTLSCEQNLNHDAMYWYRQDPGQGLRLIYYSQIVNDFQKGDIAEGYSVSREKKESFPLTVTSAQKNPTAFYLCASSIASGGITYEQYFGPGTRLTVT.

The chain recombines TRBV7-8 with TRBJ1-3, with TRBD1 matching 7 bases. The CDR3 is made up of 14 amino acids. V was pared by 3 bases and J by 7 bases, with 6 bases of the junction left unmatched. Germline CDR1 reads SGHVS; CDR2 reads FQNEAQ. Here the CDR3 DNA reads TGTGCCAGCAGCTTGTCACAGGGGTCGAACACCATATATTTT. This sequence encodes CASSLSQGSNTIYF.

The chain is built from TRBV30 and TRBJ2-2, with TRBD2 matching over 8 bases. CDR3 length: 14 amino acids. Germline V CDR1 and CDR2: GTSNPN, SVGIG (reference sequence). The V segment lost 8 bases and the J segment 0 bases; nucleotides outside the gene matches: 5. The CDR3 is CAGRGASNTGELFF. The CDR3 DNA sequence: TGTGCCGGGCGGGGGGCCTCGAACACCGGGGAGCTGTTTTTT.

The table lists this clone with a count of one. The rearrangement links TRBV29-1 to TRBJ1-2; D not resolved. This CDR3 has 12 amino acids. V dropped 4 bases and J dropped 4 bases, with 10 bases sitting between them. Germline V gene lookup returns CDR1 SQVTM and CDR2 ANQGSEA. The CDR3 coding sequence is TGCAGCGTTGGACTAGCTGTCTATGGCTACACCTTC. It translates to CSVGLAVYGYTF.

The CDR3 reads CASSLYSGTGGNYEQYF. Written as DNA, the CDR3 is TGCGCCAGCAGCCTTTACTCCGGGACAGGGGGAAACTACGAGCAGTACTTC. The rearrangement uses TRBV5-1 and TRBJ2-7; 11 bases agree with TRBD1. V lost 4 bases and J lost 3; bases outside the gene matches: 12. Germline loops: CDR1 SGHRS, CDR2 YFSETQ. This CDR3 region has 17 residues.

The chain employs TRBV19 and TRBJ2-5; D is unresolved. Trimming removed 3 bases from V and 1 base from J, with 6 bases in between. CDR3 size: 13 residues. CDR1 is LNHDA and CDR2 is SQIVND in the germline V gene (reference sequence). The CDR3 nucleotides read TGTGCCAGTAGTATCGACCCCCAAGAGACCCAGTACTTC. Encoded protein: CASSIDPQETQYF.

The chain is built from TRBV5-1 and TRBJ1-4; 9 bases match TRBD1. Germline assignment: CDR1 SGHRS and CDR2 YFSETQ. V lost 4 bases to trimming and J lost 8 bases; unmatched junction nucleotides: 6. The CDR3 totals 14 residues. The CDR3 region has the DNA TGCGCCAGCAGCCTACAGGGGGCGCAAGAAAAACTGTTTTTT. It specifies CASSLQGAQEKLFF.

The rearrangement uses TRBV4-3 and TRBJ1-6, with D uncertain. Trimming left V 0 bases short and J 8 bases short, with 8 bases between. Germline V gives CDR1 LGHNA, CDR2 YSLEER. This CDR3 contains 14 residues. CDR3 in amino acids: CASSQDRLDSPLHF. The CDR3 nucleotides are TGCGCCAGCAGCCAAGACCGCCTCGATTCACCCCTCCACTTT.

CDR3 in amino acids: CAWIPAPGPQETQYF. The CDR3 DNA sequence: TGTGCCTGGATACCGGCGCCAGGGCCCCAAGAGACCCAGTACTTC. V usage is TRBV30 and J usage is TRBJ2-5; D is possibly TRBD1 (5 bases). Germline assignment: CDR1 GTSNPN and CDR2 SVGIG (reference sequence). The V end lost 4 bases, the J end lost 1 base, and 16 bases lay between the germline ends. This CDR3 spans 15 amino acids.

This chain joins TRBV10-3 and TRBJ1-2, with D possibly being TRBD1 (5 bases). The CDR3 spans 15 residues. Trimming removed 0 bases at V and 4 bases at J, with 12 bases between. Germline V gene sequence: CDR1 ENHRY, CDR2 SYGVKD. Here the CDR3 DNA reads TGTGCCATCAGTGAGTCCGTCGGGGGTGTCTATGGCTACACCTTC. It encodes CAISESVGGVYGYTF.

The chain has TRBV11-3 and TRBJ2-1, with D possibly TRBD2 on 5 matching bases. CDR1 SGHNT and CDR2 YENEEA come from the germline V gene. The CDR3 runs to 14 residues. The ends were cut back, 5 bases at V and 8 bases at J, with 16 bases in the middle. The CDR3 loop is CASSPSLGHDEQFF. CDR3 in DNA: TGTGCCAGCAGCCCTAGCCTTGGGCATGATGAGCAGTTCTTC.

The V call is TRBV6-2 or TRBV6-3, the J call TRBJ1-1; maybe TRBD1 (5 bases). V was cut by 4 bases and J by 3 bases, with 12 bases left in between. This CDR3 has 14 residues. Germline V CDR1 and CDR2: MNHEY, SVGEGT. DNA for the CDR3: TGTGCCAGCAGTTCCTGGGGGGTTGACACTGAAGCTTTCTTT. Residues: CASSSWGVDTEAFF.

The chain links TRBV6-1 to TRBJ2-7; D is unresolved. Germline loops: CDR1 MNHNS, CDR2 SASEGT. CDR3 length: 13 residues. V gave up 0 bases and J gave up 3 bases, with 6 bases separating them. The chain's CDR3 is CASSEAGSYEQYF. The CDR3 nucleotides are TGTGCCAGCAGTGAAGCCGGCAGCTACGAGCAGTACTTC.

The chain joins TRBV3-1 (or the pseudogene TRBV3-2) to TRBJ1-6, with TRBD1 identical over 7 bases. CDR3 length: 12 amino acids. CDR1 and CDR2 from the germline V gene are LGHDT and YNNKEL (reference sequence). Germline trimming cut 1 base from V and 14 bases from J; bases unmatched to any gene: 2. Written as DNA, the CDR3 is TGTGCCAGCAGCCAAGGGGACAGAACCCTCCACTTT. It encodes CASSQGDRTLHF.

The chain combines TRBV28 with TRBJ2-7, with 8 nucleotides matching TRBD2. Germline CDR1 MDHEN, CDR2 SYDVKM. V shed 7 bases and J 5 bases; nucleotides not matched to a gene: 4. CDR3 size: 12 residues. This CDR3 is CASTAGGHEQYF. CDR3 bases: TGTGCCAGCACCGCGGGGGGACACGAGCAGTACTTC.

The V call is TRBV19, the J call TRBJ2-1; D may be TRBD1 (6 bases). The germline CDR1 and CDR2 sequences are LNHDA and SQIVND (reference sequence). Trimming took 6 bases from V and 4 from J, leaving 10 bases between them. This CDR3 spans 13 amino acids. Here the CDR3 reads CASSQGIYNEQFF. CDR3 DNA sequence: TGTGCCAGTAGCCAGGGGATATACAATGAGCAGTTCTTC.

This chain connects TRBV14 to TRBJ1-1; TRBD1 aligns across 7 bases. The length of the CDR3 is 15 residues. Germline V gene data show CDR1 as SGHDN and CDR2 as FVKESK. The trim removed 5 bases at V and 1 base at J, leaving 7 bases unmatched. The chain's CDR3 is CASSAPGTANTEAFF. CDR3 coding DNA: TGTGCCAGCAGCGCACCCGGGACAGCGAACACTGAAGCTTTCTTT.

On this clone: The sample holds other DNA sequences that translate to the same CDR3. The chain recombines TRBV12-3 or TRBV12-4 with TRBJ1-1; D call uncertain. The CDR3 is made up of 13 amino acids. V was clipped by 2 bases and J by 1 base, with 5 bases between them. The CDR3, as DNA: TGTGCCAGCAGTTTAACCCAGAACACTGAAGCTTTCTTT. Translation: CASSLTQNTEAFF.

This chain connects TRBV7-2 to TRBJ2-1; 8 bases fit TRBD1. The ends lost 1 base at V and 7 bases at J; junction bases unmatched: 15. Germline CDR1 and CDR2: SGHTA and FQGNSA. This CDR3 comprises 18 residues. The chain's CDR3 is CASSLVRTGRGVRNEQFF. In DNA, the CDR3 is TGTGCCAGCAGCTTAGTCCGGACAGGGAGAGGGGTCCGGAATGAGCAGTTCTTC. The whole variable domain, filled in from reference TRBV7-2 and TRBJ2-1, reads GAGVSQSPSNKVTEKGKDVELRCDPISGHTALYWYRQSLGQGLEFLIYFQGNSAPDKSGLPSDRFSAERTGGSVSTLTIQRTQQEDSAVYLCASSLVRTGRGVRNEQFFGPGTRLTVL.

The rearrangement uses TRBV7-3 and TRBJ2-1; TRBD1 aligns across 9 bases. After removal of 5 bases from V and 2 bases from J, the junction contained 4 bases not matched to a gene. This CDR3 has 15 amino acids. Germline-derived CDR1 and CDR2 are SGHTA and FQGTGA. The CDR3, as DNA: TGTGCCAGCAGCCAGGACAGGGGCGCCTACAATGAGCAGTTCTTC. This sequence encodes CASSQDRGAYNEQFF.

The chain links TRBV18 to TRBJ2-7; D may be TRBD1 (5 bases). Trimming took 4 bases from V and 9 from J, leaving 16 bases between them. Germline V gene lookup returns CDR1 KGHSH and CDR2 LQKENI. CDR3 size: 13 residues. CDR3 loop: CASSQLDIAVQYF. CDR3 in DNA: TGTGCCAGCTCACAATTGGACATCGCAGTGCAGTACTTC.

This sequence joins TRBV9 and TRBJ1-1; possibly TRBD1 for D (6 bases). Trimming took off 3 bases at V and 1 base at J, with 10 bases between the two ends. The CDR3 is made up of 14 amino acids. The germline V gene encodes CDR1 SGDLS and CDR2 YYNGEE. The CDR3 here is CASSAGHKNTEAFF. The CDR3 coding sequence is TGTGCCAGCAGCGCGGGACATAAGAACACTGAAGCTTTCTTT.

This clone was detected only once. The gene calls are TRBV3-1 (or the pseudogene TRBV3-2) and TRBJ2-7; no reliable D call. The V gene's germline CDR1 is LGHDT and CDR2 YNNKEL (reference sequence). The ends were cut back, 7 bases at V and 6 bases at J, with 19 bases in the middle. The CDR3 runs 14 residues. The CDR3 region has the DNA TGTGCCAGCACCGCGGACGGGCCCCCACGCGAGCAGTACTTC. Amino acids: CASTADGPPREQYF.

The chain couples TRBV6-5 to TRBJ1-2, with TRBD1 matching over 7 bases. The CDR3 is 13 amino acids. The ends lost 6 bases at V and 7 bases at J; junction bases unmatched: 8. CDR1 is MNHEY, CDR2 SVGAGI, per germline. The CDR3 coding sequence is TGTGCCAGCAGCAGGGGGTATTGGGCTGGCTACACCTTC. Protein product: CASSRGYWAGYTF.

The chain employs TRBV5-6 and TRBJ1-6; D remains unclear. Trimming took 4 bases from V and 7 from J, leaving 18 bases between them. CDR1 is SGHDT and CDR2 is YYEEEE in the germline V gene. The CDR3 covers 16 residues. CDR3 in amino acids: CASSPGRASGNSPLHF. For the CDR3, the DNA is TGTGCCAGCAGCCCCGGAAGAGCTTCGGGAAATTCACCCCTCCACTTT. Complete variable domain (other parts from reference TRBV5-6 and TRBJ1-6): DAGVTQSPTHLIKTRGQQVTLRCSPKSGHDTVSWYQQALGQGPQFIFQYYEEEERQRGNFPDRFSGHQFPNYSSELNVNALLLGDSALYLCASSPGRASGNSPLHFGNGTRLTVT.

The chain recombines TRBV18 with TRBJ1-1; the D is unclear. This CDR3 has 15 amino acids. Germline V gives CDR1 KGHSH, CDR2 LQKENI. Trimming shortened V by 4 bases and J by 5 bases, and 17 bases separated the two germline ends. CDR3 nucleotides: TGTGCCAGCTCACAGAACCCCCTTCCAAGTACTGAAGCTTTCTTT. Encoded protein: CASSQNPLPSTEAFF.

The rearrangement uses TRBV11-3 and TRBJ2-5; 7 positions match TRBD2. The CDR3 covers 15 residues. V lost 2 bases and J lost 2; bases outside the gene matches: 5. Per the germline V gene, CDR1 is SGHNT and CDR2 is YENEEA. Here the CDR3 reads CASSLNGLGQETQYF. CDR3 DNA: TGTGCCAGCAGCTTAAACGGACTAGGTCAAGAGACCCAGTACTTC.

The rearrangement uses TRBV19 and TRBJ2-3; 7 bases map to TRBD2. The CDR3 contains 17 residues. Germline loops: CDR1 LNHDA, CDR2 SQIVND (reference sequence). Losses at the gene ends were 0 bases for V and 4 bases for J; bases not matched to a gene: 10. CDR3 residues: CASSIDREIAGSDTQYF. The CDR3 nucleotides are TGTGCCAGTAGTATAGATCGGGAAATAGCGGGCTCAGATACGCAGTATTTT.

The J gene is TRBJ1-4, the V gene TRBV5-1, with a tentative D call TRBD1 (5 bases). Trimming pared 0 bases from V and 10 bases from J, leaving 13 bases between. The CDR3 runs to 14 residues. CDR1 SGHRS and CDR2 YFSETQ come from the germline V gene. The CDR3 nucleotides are TGCGCCAGCAGCTTGGCAGACAGCCTGGGAAAACTGTTTTTT. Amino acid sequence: CASSLADSLGKLFF.